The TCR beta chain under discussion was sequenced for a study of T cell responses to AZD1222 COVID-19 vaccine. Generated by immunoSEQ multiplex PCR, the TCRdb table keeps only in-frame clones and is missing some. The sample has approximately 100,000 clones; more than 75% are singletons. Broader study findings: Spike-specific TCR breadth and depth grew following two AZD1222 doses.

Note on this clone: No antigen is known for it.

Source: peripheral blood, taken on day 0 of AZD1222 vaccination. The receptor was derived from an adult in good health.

CDR3 in DNA: TGTGCCAGCAGTTTCGGACAACCCAATCAGCCCCAGCATTTT. Translation: CASSFGQPNQPQHF. The chain employs TRBV28 and TRBJ1-5; D possibly corresponds to TRBD1 (5 bases). V lost 3 bases, J lost 3 bases, and 9 bases lay in between. This CDR3 has 14 amino acids. Germline values: CDR1 MDHEN, CDR2 SYDVKM.